These 22 T cell receptor beta chains share one sample of origin, sequenced in a study of cytomegalovirus exposure and HLA in healthy donors. PCR primers comprised 60 Vbeta and 13 Jbeta primers. Method: immunoSEQ multiplex PCR; TCRdb's copy keeps in-frame clones and lacks some. The sample carries tens of thousands of clones, over 65% recorded once. Material for sequencing was PBMCs. Source of these receptors: a man aged 30 to 45 in good health and CMV-seronegative.

This clone was seen a handful of times. The chain uses TRBV27 and TRBJ1-2; D is unresolved. Germline-derived CDR1 and CDR2 are MNHEY and SMNVEV (reference sequence). Trimming took off 3 bases at V and 3 bases at J, with 14 bases between the two ends. The CDR3 length is 15 residues. CDR3 bases: TGTGCCAGCAGTTTTGGACTGGGCTTAGACTATGGCTACACCTTC. Its translation is CASSFGLGLDYGYTF.

This sequence joins TRBV5-1 and TRBJ1-6; 9 positions match TRBD1. This CDR3 has 16 amino acids. Unmatched junction bases numbered 8, after V lost 3 bases and J lost 7 bases. Germline loops: CDR1 SGHRS, CDR2 YFSETQ. The DNA for the CDR3 is TGCGCCAGCAGCTCGGGACAGGGCACGACCAATTCACCCCTCCACTTT. Protein product: CASSSGQGTTNSPLHF. Using reference TRBV5-1 and TRBJ1-6 for the parts outside the CDR3, the full variable domain is KAGVTQTPRYLIKTRGQQVTLSCSPISGHRSVSWYQQTPGQGLQFLFEYFSETQRNKGNFPGRFSGRQFSNSRSEMNVSTLELGDSALYLCASSSGQGTTNSPLHFGNGTRLTVT.

The rearrangement links TRBV28 to TRBJ1-3; D ambiguous. In germline, CDR1 is MDHEN, CDR2 SYDVKM. Trimming took off 3 bases at V and 0 bases at J, with 9 bases between the two ends. The CDR3 length is 15 residues. The CDR3 region has the DNA TGTGCCAGCAGTTTTGACACCGTCTCTGGAAACACCATATATTTT. Translation: CASSFDTVSGNTIYF.

V and J are TRBV19 and TRBJ1-6, with unresolved D. Germline CDR1 is LNHDA and CDR2 is SQIVND (reference sequence). This CDR3 region has 15 residues. Trimming pared 2 bases from V and 8 bases from J, leaving 13 bases between. The CDR3 DNA reads TGTGCCAGTAGTATATGGAGGGTTACGGATTCACCCCTCCACTTT. Residues: CASSIWRVTDSPLHF.

The chain joins TRBV7-2 to TRBJ1-1; no firm D call. Germline CDR1 SGHTA, CDR2 FQGNSA. There are 14 residues in the CDR3. The germline V and J ends were trimmed by 6 bases and 1 base, with 12 bases remaining between them. CDR3 residues: CASSPSTTNTEAFF. The CDR3, as DNA: TGTGCCAGCAGTCCATCAACTACGAACACTGAAGCTTTCTTT.

The rearrangement uses TRBV27 and TRBJ2-1; 11 nucleotides agree with TRBD2. The CDR3 is 17 amino acids. With 5 bases clipped from V and 0 bases from J, the junction kept 6 bases outside the gene matches. CDR1 and CDR2 (germline): MNHEY, SMNVEV (reference sequence). CDR3 nucleotides: TGTGCCAGCAGTCTCATAGCGGGAGGGCCCTCCTACAATGAGCAGTTCTTC. It encodes CASSLIAGGPSYNEQFF.

On this clone itself: Other DNA sequences in the sample encode the same CDR3. The chain employs TRBV13 and TRBJ1-2; the D is unclear. The V and J ends lost 0 bases and 11 bases respectively, with 13 bases between them. The CDR3 has 13 amino acids. Germline lookup yields CDR1 PRHDT and CDR2 FYEKMQ (reference sequence). The CDR3: CASSLGLGAYYTF. For the CDR3, the DNA is TGTGCCAGCAGCTTAGGCTTAGGAGCCTATTACACCTTC.

The table lists this clone with a few counts. V is TRBV25-1 and J is TRBJ2-7; D is ambiguous. The CDR3 runs 13 residues. With 4 bases removed from V and 0 bases from J, the gap between germline ends came to 7 bases. Germline CDR1 reads MGHDK; CDR2 reads SYGVNS. CDR3 sequence: CASSGQFSYEQYF. The CDR3, as DNA: TGTGCCAGCAGTGGGCAGTTCTCCTACGAGCAGTACTTC.

V usage is TRBV28 and J usage is TRBJ2-5, with D perhaps matching TRBD2 (6 bases). Germline V gene sequence: CDR1 MDHEN, CDR2 SYDVKM. The V gene lost 6 bases and the J gene lost 7 bases, with 9 bases spanning the gap. The CDR3 totals 11 residues. Here the CDR3 reads CASSQRVTQYF. The CDR3 coding sequence is TGTGCCAGCAGCCAGCGGGTGACCCAGTACTTC.

This rearrangement joins TRBV7-8 to TRBJ2-3; 14 bases align to TRBD2. The V gene end was trimmed by 4 bases and the J gene end by 4 bases; junction bases not matched to a gene: 4. Germline V CDR1 and CDR2: SGHVS, FQNEAQ. This CDR3 comprises 16 residues. The DNA of the CDR3 is TGTGCCAGCAGCTCCAGGACTAGCGGGGGGTCAGATACGCAGTATTTT. Amino acids: CASSSRTSGGSDTQYF.

The genes are TRBV19 and TRBJ2-7, with 10 bases matching TRBD2. Germline V gene data show CDR1 as LNHDA and CDR2 as SQIVND (reference sequence). J gave up 2 bases and V 3 bases, and 4 bases lay outside the gene matches. The CDR3 totals 15 residues. Here the CDR3 reads CASSILTSGAYEQYF. In nucleotides, the CDR3 is TGTGCCAGTAGTATTCTAACTAGCGGGGCCTACGAGCAGTACTTC.

The rearrangement links TRBV7-9 to TRBJ2-5; D is perhaps TRBD2 (6 bases). The CDR3 length is 15 residues. V lost 5 bases to trimming and J lost 1 base, with 14 bases between them. CDR1 is SEHNR and CDR2 is FQNEAQ in the germline V gene (reference sequence). CDR3 sequence: CASSVRRGIQETQYF. The CDR3 DNA reads TGTGCCAGCAGCGTCCGACGGGGGATCCAAGAGACCCAGTACTTC.

In the case of this clone: Mismatch with germline at one junction end may stem from a read error. This sequence joins TRBV11-2 and TRBJ2-5; 9 bases map to TRBD2. This CDR3 spans 16 amino acids. The germline CDR1 and CDR2 sequences are SGHAT and FQNNGV. The CDR3 loop reads CAGSLGVSGRWETQYF. Written as DNA, the CDR3 is TGTGCCGGCAGCTTAGGCGTTAGCGGGAGATGGGAGACCCAGTACTTC.

The chain recombines TRBV6-1 with TRBJ2-7; 10 bases align to TRBD2. V trimming: 7 bases; J trimming: 3 bases; junction bases outside the gene matches: 6. In germline, CDR1 is MNHNS, CDR2 SASEGT. The CDR3 length is 14 residues. CDR3 nucleotide sequence: TGTGCCAGCAAACCGGGACTAGCGCTCTACGAGCAGTACTTC. Protein product: CASKPGLALYEQYF.

The J gene is TRBJ2-5, the V gene TRBV7-3; 7 nucleotides align to TRBD2. CDR3 size: 14 residues. J gave up 5 bases and V 0 bases, and 3 bases lay outside the gene matches. CDR1 and CDR2 from the germline V gene are SGHTA and FQGTGA. The CDR3 is CASSLTGGVETQYF. CDR3 sequence (DNA): TGTGCCAGCAGCTTAACGGGAGGGGTGGAGACCCAGTACTTC.

The rearrangement uses TRBV4-3 and TRBJ1-6; D ambiguous. The length of the CDR3 is 15 residues. Germline assignment: CDR1 LGHNA and CDR2 YSLEER. V was cut by 0 bases and J by 4 bases, with 7 bases left in between. The CDR3 reads CASSQESRYNSPLHF. The CDR3 DNA reads as TGCGCCAGCAGCCAAGAATCCCGGTATAATTCACCCCTCCACTTT.

This chain uses TRBV11-2 with TRBJ2-7, with 7 nucleotides matching TRBD2. Germline V gene data show CDR1 as SGHAT and CDR2 as FQNNGV. V was pared by 4 bases and J by 2 bases, with 20 bases of the junction left unmatched. The CDR3 sequence is 19 residues long. This CDR3 is CASSSLQFNTREIPYEQYF. For the CDR3, the DNA is TGTGCCAGCAGCTCCCTCCAGTTCAACACGCGGGAGATCCCCTACGAGCAGTACTTC.

V usage is TRBV29-1 and J usage is TRBJ2-5, with D uncertain. The CDR3 contains 11 residues. Germline V CDR1 and CDR2: SQVTM, ANQGSEA. The CDR3 nucleotides are TGCAGTCAATTGGCTCAAGAGACCCAGTACTTC. Protein sequence: CSQLAQETQYF.

This clone was detected a few times. The rearrangement uses TRBV5-1 and TRBJ1-2; 8 bases match TRBD1. The CDR3 is 13 residues long. V gave up 4 bases and J gave up 7 bases; unmatched junction bases: 6. Germline V gene sequence: CDR1 SGHRS, CDR2 YFSETQ. CDR3 DNA: TGCGCCAGCAGCCTGGACAGGGAAGTTGGCTACACCTTC. It codes for CASSLDREVGYTF. The variable domain in full, with the rest retrieved from reference TRBV5-1 and TRBJ1-2, is KAGVTQTPRYLIKTRGQQVTLSCSPISGHRSVSWYQQTPGQGLQFLFEYFSETQRNKGNFPGRFSGRQFSNSRSEMNVSTLELGDSALYLCASSLDREVGYTFGSGTRLTVV.

There are a few counts of this clone. This chain connects TRBV5-6 to TRBJ1-2; 8 bases agree with TRBD1. The CDR3 contains 16 residues. J lost 3 bases, V lost 1 base, and 8 bases had no gene match. Germline assignment: CDR1 SGHDT and CDR2 YYEEEE. CDR3 bases: TGTGCCAGCAGCTTGTGGGCCAGGGGGCGCGACTATGGCTACACCTTC. Amino acids: CASSLWARGRDYGYTF.

The rearrangement uses TRBV19 and TRBJ1-2, with D maybe TRBD1 (6 bases). The CDR3 totals 13 residues. Germline CDR1 reads LNHDA; CDR2 reads SQIVND (reference sequence). The V gene lost 8 bases and the J gene lost 6 bases, with 16 bases spanning the gap. The CDR3 coding sequence is TGTGCCAGTTCCTCCACAGGGCTCGATGGCTACACCTTC. Its protein product is CASSSTGLDGYTF.

The V gene is TRBV7-3, the J gene TRBJ2-1; D unclear. V gave up 5 bases and J gave up 5 bases, with 10 bases separating them. The CDR3 length is 13 residues. Germline CDR1 is SGHTA and CDR2 is FQGTGA. CDR3 loop: CASSRVRNNEQFF. CDR3 in DNA: TGTGCCAGCAGCCGCGTGCGCAACAATGAGCAGTTCTTC. Full variable domain (rest looked up from reference TRBV7-3 and TRBJ2-1): GAGVSQTPSNKVTEKGKYVELRCDPISGHTALYWYRQSLGQGPEFLIYFQGTGAADDSGLPNDRFFAVRPEGSVSTLKIQRTERGDSAVYLCASSRVRNNEQFFGPGTRLTVL.